What follows are 8 T cell receptor beta chains derived from one specimen sequenced in a study of immune cell composition in non-small cell lung cancer. TCRdb keeps only in-frame clones here, not all; method: immunoSEQ multiplex PCR. The sample records about 2,500 clones, around 70% being singletons. Input material: lung tumor tissue. The receptors stem from a human donor with non-small cell lung cancer.

The rearrangement links TRBV7-9 to TRBJ1-2; TRBD1 aligns across 8 bases. The germline V gene has CDR1 SEHNR and CDR2 FQNEAQ (reference sequence). The CDR3 has 14 amino acids. Germline trimming cut 5 bases from V and 12 bases from J; bases unmatched to any gene: 14. CDR3 residues: CASSPPGQVSSNTF. The CDR3 DNA sequence: TGTGCCAGCAGCCCTCCGGGACAGGTCTCATCCAACACCTTC.

The chain is built from TRBV5-6 and TRBJ1-1; 7 nucleotides line up with TRBD1. J was trimmed by 4 bases and V by 5 bases; bases with no gene match: 11. Looked up from germline, CDR1 is SGHDT and CDR2 is YYEEEE. CDR3 length: 15 residues. As DNA, the CDR3 is TGTGCCAGCAGTCAGGGCGTACGGACAGGCACTGAAGCTTTCTTT. Translating gives CASSQGVRTGTEAFF.

This clone appeared a single time. The chain couples TRBV5-6 to TRBJ1-1; D ambiguous. CDR3 length: 16 residues. Germline V gene lookup returns CDR1 SGHDT and CDR2 YYEEEE. V dropped 0 bases and J dropped 0 bases, with 12 bases sitting between them. The CDR3 reads CASSLVSGLMNTEAFF. As DNA, the CDR3 is TGTGCCAGCAGCTTGGTGAGCGGCCTAATGAACACTGAAGCTTTCTTT.

The chain employs TRBV6-4 and TRBJ1-1; maybe TRBD1 (5 bases). The CDR3 spans 14 residues. Deletions cut 4 bases from V and 5 bases from J, with 14 bases between. Germline V gene lookup returns CDR1 MRHNA and CDR2 SNTAGT. The CDR3 region is CASSAGGAPTEAFF. The CDR3 nucleotides read TGTGCCAGCAGTGCCGGCGGGGCCCCAACTGAAGCTTTCTTT.

This chain links TRBV28 with TRBJ1-6, with 7 bases aligning to TRBD1. CDR1 and CDR2 from the germline V gene are MDHEN and SYDVKM. The V gene end was trimmed by 8 bases and the J gene end by 9 bases; junction bases not matched to a gene: 4. The CDR3 is 12 amino acids. The CDR3 loop is CASDRASSPLHF. Here the CDR3 DNA reads TGTGCCAGCGACAGGGCAAGTTCACCCCTCCACTTT.

The table lists this clone with a count of one. This sequence joins TRBV6-1 and TRBJ2-3, with 8 bases aligning to TRBD2. The trim removed 3 bases at V and 8 bases at J, leaving 4 bases unmatched. Looked up from germline, CDR1 is MNHNS and CDR2 is SASEGT. CDR3 size: 13 residues. The CDR3 sequence: CASSDPGLATQYF. The CDR3 region has the DNA TGTGCCAGCAGTGACCCCGGACTAGCTACGCAGTATTTT.

The chain recombines TRBV19 with TRBJ1-3, with D unclear. The CDR3 has 15 amino acids. The germline V gene encodes CDR1 LNHDA and CDR2 SQIVND (reference sequence). V lost 3 bases and J 4 bases, leaving 13 bases between the germline ends. The CDR3 here is CASSITAREGNTIYF. The CDR3 DNA reads as TGTGCCAGTAGTATTACGGCGAGGGAGGGAAACACCATATATTTT.

The V and J genes are TRBV5-1 and TRBJ1-1; the match to TRBD1 covers 7 bases. The ends lost 3 bases at V and 5 bases at J; junction bases unmatched: 4. Germline lookup yields CDR1 SGHRS and CDR2 YFSETQ. The CDR3 loop spans 13 amino acids. CDR3 sequence reads: CASSSGTATEAFF. The CDR3 nucleotides read TGCGCCAGCAGCTCCGGGACAGCGACTGAAGCTTTCTTT.